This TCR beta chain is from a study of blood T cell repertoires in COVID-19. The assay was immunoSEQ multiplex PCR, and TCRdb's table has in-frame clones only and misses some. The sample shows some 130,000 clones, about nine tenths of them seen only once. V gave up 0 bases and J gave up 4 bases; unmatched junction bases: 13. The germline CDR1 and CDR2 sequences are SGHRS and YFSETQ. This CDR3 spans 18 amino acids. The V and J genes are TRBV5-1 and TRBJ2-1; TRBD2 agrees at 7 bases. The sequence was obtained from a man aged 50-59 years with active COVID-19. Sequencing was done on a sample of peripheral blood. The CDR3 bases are TGCGCCAGCAGCTTGGTGGTTCCTAGCGGAAATCGTTACAATGAGCAGTTCTTC. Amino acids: CASSLVVPSGNRYNEQFF.